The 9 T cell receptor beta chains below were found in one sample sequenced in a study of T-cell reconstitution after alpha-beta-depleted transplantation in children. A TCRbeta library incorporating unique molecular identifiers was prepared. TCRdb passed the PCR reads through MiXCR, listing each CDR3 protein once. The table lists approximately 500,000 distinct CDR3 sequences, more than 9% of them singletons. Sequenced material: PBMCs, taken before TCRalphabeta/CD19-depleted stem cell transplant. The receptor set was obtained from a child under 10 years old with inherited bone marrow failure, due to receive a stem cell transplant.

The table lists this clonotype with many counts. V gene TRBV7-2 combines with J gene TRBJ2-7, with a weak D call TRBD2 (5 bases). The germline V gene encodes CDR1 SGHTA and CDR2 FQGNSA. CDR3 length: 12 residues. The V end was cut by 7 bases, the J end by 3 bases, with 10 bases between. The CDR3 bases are TGTGCCAGCACCGATACTAGCTACGAGCAGTACTTC. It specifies CASTDTSYEQYF.

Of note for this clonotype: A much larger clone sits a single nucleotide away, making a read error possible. The CDR3 is CASSLAGYPSTDTRYF. In DNA form, the CDR3 reads TGTGCCAGCAGCTTAGCGGGGTACCCTAGCACAGATACGCGGTATTTT. V gene TRBV7-2 combines with J gene TRBJ2-3; D is perhaps TRBD2 (5 bases). CDR3 length: 16 residues. The germline V gene has CDR1 SGHTA and CDR2 FQGNSA.

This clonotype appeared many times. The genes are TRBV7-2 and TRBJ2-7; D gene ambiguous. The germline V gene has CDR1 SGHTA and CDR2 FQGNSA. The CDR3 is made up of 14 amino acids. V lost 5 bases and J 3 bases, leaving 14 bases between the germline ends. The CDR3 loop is CASSPFGPNYEQYF. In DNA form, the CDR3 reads TGTGCCAGCAGCCCATTCGGACCCAACTACGAGCAGTACTTC.

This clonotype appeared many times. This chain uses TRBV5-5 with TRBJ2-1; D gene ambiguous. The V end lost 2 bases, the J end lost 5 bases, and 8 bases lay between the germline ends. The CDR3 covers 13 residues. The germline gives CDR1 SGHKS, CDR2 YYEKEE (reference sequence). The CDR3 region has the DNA TGTGCCAGCAGCTTTGCCCCCCACAATGAGCAGTTCTTC. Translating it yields CASSFAPHNEQFF.

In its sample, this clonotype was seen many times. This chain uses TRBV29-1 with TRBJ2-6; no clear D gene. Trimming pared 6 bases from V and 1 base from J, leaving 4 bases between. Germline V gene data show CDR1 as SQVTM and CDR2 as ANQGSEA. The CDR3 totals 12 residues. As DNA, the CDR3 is TGCAGCGTCCCATCTGGGGCCAACGTCCTGACTTTC. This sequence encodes CSVPSGANVLTF.

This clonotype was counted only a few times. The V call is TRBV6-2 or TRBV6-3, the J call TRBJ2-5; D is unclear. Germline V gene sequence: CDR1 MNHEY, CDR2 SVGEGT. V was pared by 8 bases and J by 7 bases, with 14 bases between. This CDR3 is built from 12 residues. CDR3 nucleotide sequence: TGTGCCAGCGCCTCTTATCGGAGGACCCAGTACTTC. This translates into CASASYRRTQYF.

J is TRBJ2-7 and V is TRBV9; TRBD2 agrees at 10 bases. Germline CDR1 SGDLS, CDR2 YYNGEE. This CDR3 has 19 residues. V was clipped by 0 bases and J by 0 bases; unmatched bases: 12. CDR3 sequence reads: CASSVDGRTSGFSSYEQYF. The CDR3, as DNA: TGTGCCAGCAGCGTAGATGGAAGGACTAGCGGCTTCAGCTCCTACGAGCAGTACTTC.

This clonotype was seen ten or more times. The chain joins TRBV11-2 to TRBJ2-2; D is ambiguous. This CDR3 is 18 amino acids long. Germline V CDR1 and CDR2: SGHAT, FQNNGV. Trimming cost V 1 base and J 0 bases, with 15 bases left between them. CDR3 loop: CASSLGRSSNANTGELFF. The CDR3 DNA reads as TGTGCCAGCAGCTTAGGTCGGAGCTCTAACGCGAACACCGGGGAGCTGTTTTTT.

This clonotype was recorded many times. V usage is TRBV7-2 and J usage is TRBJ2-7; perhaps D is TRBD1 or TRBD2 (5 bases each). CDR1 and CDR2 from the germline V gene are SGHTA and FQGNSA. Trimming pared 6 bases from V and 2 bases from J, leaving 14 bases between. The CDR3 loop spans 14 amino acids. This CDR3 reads CASSLSGTTYEQYF. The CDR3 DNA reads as TGTGCCAGCAGTCTCTCCGGGACGACCTACGAGCAGTACTTC.